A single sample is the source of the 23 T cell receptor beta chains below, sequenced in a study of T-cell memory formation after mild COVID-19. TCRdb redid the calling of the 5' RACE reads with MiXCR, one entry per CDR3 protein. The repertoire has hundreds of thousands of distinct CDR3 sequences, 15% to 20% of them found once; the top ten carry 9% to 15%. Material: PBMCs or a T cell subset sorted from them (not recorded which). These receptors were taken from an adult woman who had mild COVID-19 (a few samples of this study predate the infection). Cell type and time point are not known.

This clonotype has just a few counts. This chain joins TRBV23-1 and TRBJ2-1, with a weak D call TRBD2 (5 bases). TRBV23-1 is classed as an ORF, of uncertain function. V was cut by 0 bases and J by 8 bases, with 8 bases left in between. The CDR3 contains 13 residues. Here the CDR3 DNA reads TGCGCCAGCAGTCAATCGGGGAGCGATGAGCAGTTCTTC. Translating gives CASSQSGSDEQFF.

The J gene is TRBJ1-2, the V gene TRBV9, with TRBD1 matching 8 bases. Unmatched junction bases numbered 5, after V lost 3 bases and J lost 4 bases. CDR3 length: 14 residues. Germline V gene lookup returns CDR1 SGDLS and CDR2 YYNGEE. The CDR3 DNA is TGTGCCAGCAGCGCTCGACAGGGGAGCTATGGCTACACCTTC. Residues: CASSARQGSYGYTF.

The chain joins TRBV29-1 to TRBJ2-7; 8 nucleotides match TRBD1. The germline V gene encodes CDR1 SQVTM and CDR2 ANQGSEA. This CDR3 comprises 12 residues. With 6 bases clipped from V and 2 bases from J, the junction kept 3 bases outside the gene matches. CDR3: CSVGTGPYEQYF. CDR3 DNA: TGCAGCGTGGGGACAGGCCCCTACGAGCAGTACTTC.

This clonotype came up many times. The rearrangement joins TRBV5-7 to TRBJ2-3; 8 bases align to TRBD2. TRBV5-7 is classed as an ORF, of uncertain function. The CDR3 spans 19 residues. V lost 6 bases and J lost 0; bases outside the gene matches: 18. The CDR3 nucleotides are TGTGCCAGCAACCCATACTCCGATCGGGCTAGCGGGAGCACAGATACGCAGTATTTT. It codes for CASNPYSDRASGSTDTQYF.

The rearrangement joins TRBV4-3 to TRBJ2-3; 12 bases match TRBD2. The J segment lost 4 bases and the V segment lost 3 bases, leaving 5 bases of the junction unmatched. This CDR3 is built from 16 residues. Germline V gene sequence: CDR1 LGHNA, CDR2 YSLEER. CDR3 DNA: TGCGCCAGCAGCCACGGTACTAGCGGGAGGTCAGATACGCAGTATTTT. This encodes CASSHGTSGRSDTQYF.

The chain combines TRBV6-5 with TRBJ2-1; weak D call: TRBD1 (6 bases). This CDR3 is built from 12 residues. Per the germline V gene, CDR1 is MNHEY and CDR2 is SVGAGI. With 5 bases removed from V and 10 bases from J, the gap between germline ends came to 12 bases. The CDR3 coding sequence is TGTGCCAGCAGTCTCAGGGGAGTGGAGCAGTTCTTC. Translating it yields CASSLRGVEQFF.

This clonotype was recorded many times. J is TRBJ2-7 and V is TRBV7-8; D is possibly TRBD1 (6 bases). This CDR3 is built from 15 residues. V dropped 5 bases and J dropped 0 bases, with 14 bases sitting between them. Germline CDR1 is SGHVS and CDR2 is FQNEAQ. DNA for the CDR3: TGTGCCAGCAGCAGGGGGACGGAGGTCTCCTACGAGCAGTACTTC. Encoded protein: CASSRGTEVSYEQYF.

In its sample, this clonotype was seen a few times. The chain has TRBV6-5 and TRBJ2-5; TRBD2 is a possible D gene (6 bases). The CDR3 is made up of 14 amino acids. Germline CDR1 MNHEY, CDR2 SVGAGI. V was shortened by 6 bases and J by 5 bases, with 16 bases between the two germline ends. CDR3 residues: CASRSVRERETQYF. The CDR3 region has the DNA TGTGCCAGCAGGTCGGTCCGGGAGAGGGAGACCCAGTACTTC.

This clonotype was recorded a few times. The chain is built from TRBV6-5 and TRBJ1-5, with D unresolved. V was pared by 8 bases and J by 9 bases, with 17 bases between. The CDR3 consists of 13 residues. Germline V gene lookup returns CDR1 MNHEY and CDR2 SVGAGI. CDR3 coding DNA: TGTGCCAGCGCGTGGGCCGGGGATCGGCCCCAGCATTTT. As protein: CASAWAGDRPQHF.

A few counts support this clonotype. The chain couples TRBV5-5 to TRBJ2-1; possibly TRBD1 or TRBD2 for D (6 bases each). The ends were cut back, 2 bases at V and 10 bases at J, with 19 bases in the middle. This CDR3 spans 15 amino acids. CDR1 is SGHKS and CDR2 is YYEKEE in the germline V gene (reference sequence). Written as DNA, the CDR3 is TGTGCCAGCAGCTTAGAGCCGGGGGCCCGGGAGGAGCAGTTCTTC. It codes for CASSLEPGAREEQFF. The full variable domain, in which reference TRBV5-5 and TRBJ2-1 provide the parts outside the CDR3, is DAGVTQSPTHLIKTRGQQVTLRCSPISGHKSVSWYQQVLGQGPQFIFQYYEKEERGRGNFPDRFSARQFPNYSSELNVNALLLGDSALYLCASSLEPGAREEQFFGPGTRLTVL.

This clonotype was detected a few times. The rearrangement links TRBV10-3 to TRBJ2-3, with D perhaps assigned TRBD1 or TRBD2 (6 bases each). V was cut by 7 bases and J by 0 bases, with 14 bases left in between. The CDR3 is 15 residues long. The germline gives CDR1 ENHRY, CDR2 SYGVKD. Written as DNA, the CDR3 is TGTGCCATCACGCGGGACATCTCTAGCACAGATACGCAGTATTTT. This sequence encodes CAITRDISSTDTQYF.

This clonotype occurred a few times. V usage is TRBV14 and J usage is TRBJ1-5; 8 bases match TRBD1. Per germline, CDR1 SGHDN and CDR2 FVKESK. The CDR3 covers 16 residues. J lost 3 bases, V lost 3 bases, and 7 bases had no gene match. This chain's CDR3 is CASSHLSGGINQPQHF. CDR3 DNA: TGTGCCAGCAGCCACCTCTCAGGGGGCATCAATCAGCCCCAGCATTTT.

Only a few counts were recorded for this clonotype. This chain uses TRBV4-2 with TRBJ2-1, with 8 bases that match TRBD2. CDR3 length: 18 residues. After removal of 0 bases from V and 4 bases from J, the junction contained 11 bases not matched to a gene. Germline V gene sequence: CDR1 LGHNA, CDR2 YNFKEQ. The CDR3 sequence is CASSQETALAGLYNEQFF. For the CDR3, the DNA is TGTGCCAGCAGCCAAGAGACGGCGTTAGCGGGACTATACAATGAGCAGTTCTTC.

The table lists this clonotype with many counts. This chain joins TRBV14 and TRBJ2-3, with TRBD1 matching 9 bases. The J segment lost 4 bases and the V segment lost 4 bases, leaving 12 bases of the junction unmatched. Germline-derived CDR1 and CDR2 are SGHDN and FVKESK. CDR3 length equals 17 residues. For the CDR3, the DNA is TGTGCCAGCAGCCCCCACCGCGGGACAGGGACGCCAGATACGCAGTATTTT. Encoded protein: CASSPHRGTGTPDTQYF.

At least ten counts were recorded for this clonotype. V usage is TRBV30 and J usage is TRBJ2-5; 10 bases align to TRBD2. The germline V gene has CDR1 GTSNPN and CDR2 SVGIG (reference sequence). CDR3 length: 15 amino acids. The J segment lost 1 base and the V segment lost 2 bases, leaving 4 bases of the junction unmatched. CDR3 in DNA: TGTGCCTGGAGTCTAGCGGGGGCCGCCCAAGAGACCCAGTACTTC. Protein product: CAWSLAGAAQETQYF.

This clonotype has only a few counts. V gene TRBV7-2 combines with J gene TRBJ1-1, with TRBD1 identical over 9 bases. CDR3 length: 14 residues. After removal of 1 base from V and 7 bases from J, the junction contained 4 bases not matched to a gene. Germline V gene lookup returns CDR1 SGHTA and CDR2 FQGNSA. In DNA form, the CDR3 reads TGTGCCAGCAGCTTAGTACAGGGGGCGTTTGAAGCTTTCTTT. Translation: CASSLVQGAFEAFF.

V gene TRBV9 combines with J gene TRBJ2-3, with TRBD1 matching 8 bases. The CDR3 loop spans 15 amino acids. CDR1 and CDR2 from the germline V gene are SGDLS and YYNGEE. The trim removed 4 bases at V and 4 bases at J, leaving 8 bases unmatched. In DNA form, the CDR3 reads TGTGCCAGCAGCCCCGGACAGGGACAACCAGATACGCAGTATTTT. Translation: CASSPGQGQPDTQYF.

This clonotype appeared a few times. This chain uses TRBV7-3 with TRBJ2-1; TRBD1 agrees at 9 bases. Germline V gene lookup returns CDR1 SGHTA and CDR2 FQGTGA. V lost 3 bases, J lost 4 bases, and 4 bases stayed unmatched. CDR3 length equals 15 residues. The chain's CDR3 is CASSLTGGGYNEQFF. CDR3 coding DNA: TGTGCCAGCAGCTTGACAGGGGGAGGGTACAATGAGCAGTTCTTC.

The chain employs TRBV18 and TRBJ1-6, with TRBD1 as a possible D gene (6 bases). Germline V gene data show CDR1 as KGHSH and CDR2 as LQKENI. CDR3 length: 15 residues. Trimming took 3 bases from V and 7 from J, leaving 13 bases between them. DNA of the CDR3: TGTGCCAGCTCACCGGGGACGAGGGGGAATTCACCCCTCCACTTT. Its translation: CASSPGTRGNSPLHF.

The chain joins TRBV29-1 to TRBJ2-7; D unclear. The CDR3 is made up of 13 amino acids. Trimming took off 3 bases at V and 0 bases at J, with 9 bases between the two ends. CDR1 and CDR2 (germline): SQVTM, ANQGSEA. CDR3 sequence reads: CSVEIINSYEQYF. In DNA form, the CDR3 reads TGCAGCGTTGAGATAATCAACTCCTACGAGCAGTACTTC.

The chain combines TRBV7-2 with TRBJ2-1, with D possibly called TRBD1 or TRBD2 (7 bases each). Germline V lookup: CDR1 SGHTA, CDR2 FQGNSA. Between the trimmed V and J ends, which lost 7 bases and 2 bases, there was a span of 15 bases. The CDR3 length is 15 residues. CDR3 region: CASIQGGGTYNEQFF. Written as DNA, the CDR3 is TGTGCCAGCATCCAGGGGGGGGGAACCTACAATGAGCAGTTCTTC.

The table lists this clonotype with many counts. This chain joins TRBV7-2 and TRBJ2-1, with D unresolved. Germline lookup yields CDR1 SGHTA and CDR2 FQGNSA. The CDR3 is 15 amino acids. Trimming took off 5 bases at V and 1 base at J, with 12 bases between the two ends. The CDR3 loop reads CASSLPVQSYNEQFF. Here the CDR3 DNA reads TGTGCCAGCAGCCTGCCAGTCCAGTCCTACAATGAGCAGTTCTTC.

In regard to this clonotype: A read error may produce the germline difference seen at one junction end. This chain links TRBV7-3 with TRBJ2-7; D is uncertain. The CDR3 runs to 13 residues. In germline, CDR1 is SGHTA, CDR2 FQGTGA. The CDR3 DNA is TGTGCCAGCAGCCTCTCGGTGCTGGATATGGTGAACTTC. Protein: CASSLSVLDMVNF.